The 25 T cell receptor beta chains reported below all come from one sample, sequenced in a study of cytomegalovirus exposure and HLA in healthy donors. The PCR ran on 60 Vbeta and 13 Jbeta primers. Using immunoSEQ multiplex PCR, the repertoire was profiled, and TCRdb retains in-frame clones only, with some absent. The data show under 200,000 clones, around 82% seen once. Sample: PBMCs. These receptors were obtained from a man aged 40-49 years in good health and CMV-seronegative.

There are a few counts of this clone. The chain uses TRBV11-1 and TRBJ1-2; possibly TRBD1 for D (5 bases). This CDR3 is built from 13 residues. V was shortened by 5 bases and J by 6 bases, with 13 bases between the two germline ends. Germline CDR1 reads SGHAT; CDR2 reads FQDESV (reference sequence). The CDR3 coding sequence is TGTGCCAGCAGCCACGCGGCAGGGAATGGCTACACCTTC. This sequence encodes CASSHAAGNGYTF.

The rearrangement links TRBV7-8 to TRBJ2-6; D is undetermined. Germline V gene sequence: CDR1 SGHVS, CDR2 FQNEAQ. The CDR3 loop spans 13 amino acids. Here the CDR3 DNA reads TGTGCGGTGGGCTTCTCTGGGGCCAACGTCCTGACTTTC. Residues: CAVGFSGANVLTF.

This chain connects TRBV6-6 to TRBJ2-7; a weak D match, TRBD2 (5 bases). The V and J ends lost 4 bases and 5 bases respectively, with 12 bases between them. Per germline, CDR1 MNHNY and CDR2 SVGAGI (reference sequence). The CDR3 length is 13 residues. The CDR3 nucleotides are TGTGCCAGCAGTTTAGCAGGCGGGCACGAGCAGTACTTC. It encodes CASSLAGGHEQYF.

This chain uses TRBV10-2 with TRBJ2-5, with 13 positions matching TRBD2. Losses at the gene ends were 4 bases for V and 2 bases for J; bases not matched to a gene: 4. The germline CDR1 and CDR2 sequences are WSHSY and SAAADI. The CDR3 contains 16 residues. DNA of the CDR3: TGCGCCAGCAGTGTTGGACTAGCGGGGGTACAAGAGACCCAGTACTTC. Its translation is CASSVGLAGVQETQYF.

The chain couples TRBV4-3 to TRBJ1-2; weak D call: TRBD1 (6 bases). CDR1 is LGHNA and CDR2 is YSLEER in the germline V gene. The CDR3 extends over 15 amino acids. V was shortened by 0 bases and J by 1 base, with 9 bases between the two germline ends. The CDR3 loop reads CASSQEAQGNYGYTF. The CDR3 nucleotides read TGCGCCAGCAGCCAAGAAGCACAGGGTAACTATGGCTACACCTTC.

The chain combines TRBV7-2 with TRBJ2-7; D ambiguous. V was clipped by 2 bases and J by 4 bases, with 9 bases between them. Looked up from germline, CDR1 is SGHTA and CDR2 is FQGNSA. CDR3 length equals 13 residues. The CDR3 region has the DNA TGTGCCAGCAGCTTAACAACCAGTTACGAGCAGTACTTC. This codes for CASSLTTSYEQYF.

The rearrangement uses TRBV2 and TRBJ2-7, with TRBD1 matching 8 bases. The CDR3 spans 15 residues. Germline lookup yields CDR1 SNHLY and CDR2 FYNNEI. V was pared by 4 bases and J by 1 base, with 6 bases of the junction left unmatched. CDR3 residues: CASSVGTGGSYEQYF. CDR3 bases: TGTGCCAGCAGTGTAGGTACAGGGGGGTCCTACGAGCAGTACTTC.

V and J are TRBV2 and TRBJ1-5; 7 bases are a match to TRBD1. The germline V gene has CDR1 SNHLY and CDR2 FYNNEI. V was clipped by 8 bases and J by 1 base; unmatched bases: 2. The CDR3 spans 13 residues. The CDR3 loop is CASEGASNQPQHF. In nucleotides, the CDR3 is TGTGCCAGCGAGGGGGCCAGCAATCAGCCCCAGCATTTT.

This sequence joins TRBV19 and TRBJ2-1, with D tentatively TRBD2 (6 bases). The germline V and J ends were trimmed by 4 bases and 8 bases, with 21 bases remaining between them. Per the germline V gene, CDR1 is LNHDA and CDR2 is SQIVND (reference sequence). The CDR3 has 16 amino acids. The CDR3 nucleotides read TGTGCCAGTAGTAGAGGCACCGGGACTCCCTGGGATGAGCAGTTCTTC. Protein product: CASSRGTGTPWDEQFF.

Only one count was recorded for this clone. The CDR3 protein is CASSSKQGGEVTGELFF. The CDR3 nucleotides read TGTGCCAGCAGCTCCAAGCAAGGAGGTGAAGTAACCGGGGAGCTGTTTTTT. The chain carries TRBV5-4 and TRBJ2-2, with a weak D call TRBD2 (5 bases). Germline assignment: CDR1 SGHNT and CDR2 YYREEE (reference sequence). V dropped 3 bases and J dropped 5 bases, with 20 bases sitting between them. The CDR3 totals 17 residues.

The chain joins TRBV27 to TRBJ1-4; D remains ambiguous. Trimming cost V 2 bases and J 0 bases, with 7 bases left between them. Germline CDR1 is MNHEY and CDR2 is SMNVEV (reference sequence). The CDR3 consists of 15 residues. The chain's CDR3 is CASSLTVATNEKLFF. DNA for the CDR3: TGTGCCAGCAGTTTAACGGTTGCAACTAATGAAAAACTGTTTTTT.

In its sample, this clone was seen a few times. The V gene is TRBV9, the J gene TRBJ2-2, with D maybe TRBD2 (5 bases). This CDR3 contains 16 residues. V was shortened by 0 bases and J by 4 bases, with 13 bases between the two germline ends. Germline V gives CDR1 SGDLS, CDR2 YYNGEE. CDR3 region: CASSVGGARGTGELFF. The DNA for the CDR3 is TGTGCCAGCAGCGTAGGCGGAGCCCGGGGCACCGGGGAGCTGTTTTTT. The full variable domain, with the rest looked up from reference TRBV9 and TRBJ2-2, is DSGVTQTPKHLITATGQRVTLRCSPRSGDLSVYWYQQSLDQGLQFLIQYYNGEERAKGNILERFSAQQFPDLHSELNLSSLELGDSALYFCASSVGGARGTGELFFGEGSRLTVL.

The chain is built from TRBV18 and TRBJ2-7; TRBD2 matches 8 bases. The CDR3 is 15 amino acids. The germline V gene has CDR1 KGHSH and CDR2 LQKENI. With V trimmed by 6 bases and J by 3 bases, 10 bases remained unmatched. The CDR3 protein is CASSTSGSPFYEQYF. Written as DNA, the CDR3 is TGTGCCAGCTCGACCAGCGGGAGCCCTTTCTACGAGCAGTACTTC.

This chain uses TRBV28 with TRBJ1-3, with a possible D match to TRBD1 (6 bases). The CDR3 is made up of 15 amino acids. The germline gives CDR1 MDHEN, CDR2 SYDVKM. V lost 8 bases and J lost 3, with 17 bases in between. Here the CDR3 DNA reads TGTGCCAGCCTCCCTGGGGGGGGCCGTGGAAACACCATATATTTT. This encodes CASLPGGGRGNTIYF. The full variable domain, its missing parts supplied by reference TRBV28 and TRBJ1-3, is DVKVTQSSRYLVKRTGEKVFLECVQDMDHENMFWYRQDPGLGLRLIYFSYDVKMKEKGDIPEGYSVSREKKERFSLILESASTNQTSMYLCASLPGGGRGNTIYFGEGSWLTVV.

V is TRBV19 and J is TRBJ1-5; 7 positions match TRBD1. Germline V gives CDR1 LNHDA, CDR2 SQIVND (reference sequence). V was clipped by 5 bases and J by 5 bases; unmatched bases: 12. CDR3 size: 16 residues. The CDR3 DNA reads as TGTGCCAGTAGTCAAGGGGGCCTCGGCCGGGATCAGCCCCAGCATTTT. It encodes CASSQGGLGRDQPQHF.

The chain combines TRBV7-9 with TRBJ1-4; 7 bases line up with TRBD1. Trimming took 5 bases from V and 0 from J; bases not matched to a gene: 9. The germline gives CDR1 SEHNR, CDR2 FQNEAQ (reference sequence). The CDR3 contains 17 residues. The CDR3 DNA reads TGTGCCAGCAGCCCTACGCTAGGACAGGCAACTAATGAAAAACTGTTTTTT. Its protein is CASSPTLGQATNEKLFF.

The rearrangement joins TRBV7-9 to TRBJ2-7, with 8 nucleotides matching TRBD2. CDR1 and CDR2 (germline): SEHNR, FQNEAQ (reference sequence). V dropped 1 base and J dropped 5; count of bases not matched to a gene: 7. The CDR3 length is 15 residues. DNA for the CDR3: TGTGCCAGCAGCTTAGGAGCGGGAGTTTTCAACGAGCAGTACTTC. Residues: CASSLGAGVFNEQYF.

The chain employs TRBV4-1 and TRBJ1-3; possible D gene TRBD1, 6 bases. CDR3 length: 16 amino acids. The ends were cut back, 1 base at V and 2 bases at J, with 12 bases in the middle. Germline CDR1 reads MGHRA; CDR2 reads YSYEKL. The CDR3 nucleotides read TGCGCCAGCAGCCAAGCCACAGGGCCCGCTGGAAACACCATATATTTT. Its translation: CASSQATGPAGNTIYF.

J is TRBJ1-2 and V is TRBV4-1; 7 bases are a match to TRBD1. Germline V gene sequence: CDR1 MGHRA, CDR2 YSYEKL. This CDR3 is built from 16 residues. J lost 7 bases, V lost 6 bases, and 17 bases had no gene match. CDR3 DNA sequence: TGCGCCAGCAGACGACAGGGAGGTTCACCAGGCTCTGGCTACACCTTC. Encoded protein: CASRRQGGSPGSGYTF.

The gene calls are TRBV27 and TRBJ2-7, with 8 bases fitting TRBD1. The V gene end was trimmed by 8 bases and the J gene end by 2 bases; junction bases not matched to a gene: 11. Germline V gives CDR1 MNHEY, CDR2 SMNVEV (reference sequence). The CDR3 extends over 15 amino acids. The CDR3 loop is CASGEWGTGPYEQYF. The CDR3 DNA sequence: TGTGCCAGCGGAGAATGGGGGACAGGCCCCTACGAGCAGTACTTC.

The chain recombines TRBV7-8 with TRBJ2-3; the match to TRBD2 covers 14 bases. V dropped 4 bases and J dropped 6; count of bases not matched to a gene: 3. CDR1 SGHVS and CDR2 FQNEAQ come from the germline V gene. CDR3 length: 15 amino acids. This chain's CDR3 is CASSYRLAGGDTQYF. The CDR3 DNA reads as TGTGCCAGCAGCTACCGACTAGCGGGGGGGGATACGCAGTATTTT.

The rearrangement links TRBV29-1 to TRBJ2-1; TRBD1 matches 7 bases. The CDR3 runs 14 residues. V shed 2 bases and J 0 bases; nucleotides not matched to a gene: 1. Germline-derived CDR1 and CDR2 are SQVTM and ANQGSEA. The CDR3, as DNA: TGCAGCGTTGAAAGACAGGGCTCCTACAATGAGCAGTTCTTC. This sequence encodes CSVERQGSYNEQFF.

The rearrangement joins TRBV7-9 to TRBJ1-4; D possibly corresponds to TRBD1 (6 bases). Germline V CDR1 and CDR2: SEHNR, FQNEAQ (reference sequence). The V gene lost 8 bases and the J gene lost 0 bases, with 10 bases spanning the gap. The CDR3 runs 14 residues. CDR3 in amino acids: CASGNRATNEKLFF. CDR3 bases: TGTGCCAGCGGCAACAGGGCAACTAATGAAAAACTGTTTTTT. The full variable domain, rest sourced from reference TRBV7-9 and TRBJ1-4, is DTGVSQNPRHKITKRGQNVTFRCDPISEHNRLYWYRQTLGQGPEFLTYFQNEAQLEKSRLLSDRFSAERPKGSFSTLEIQRTEQGDSAMYLCASGNRATNEKLFFGSGTQLSVL.

This clone has only one observation. The CDR3 DNA sequence: TGTGCCAGCAGCTTGGACAGGGGCGCCCAAGATAACTATGGCTACACCTTC. Its translation is CASSLDRGAQDNYGYTF. The chain uses TRBV5-4 and TRBJ1-2; TRBD1 matches at 7 bases. J lost 1 base, V lost 0 bases, and 9 bases had no gene match. This CDR3 is built from 17 residues. CDR1 and CDR2 (germline): SGHNT, YYREEE (reference sequence).

The chain combines TRBV6-1 with TRBJ2-7, with TRBD2 matching over 9 bases. Trimming took 3 bases from V and 0 from J; bases not matched to a gene: 3. Germline V gives CDR1 MNHNS, CDR2 SASEGT. The CDR3 extends over 15 amino acids. This CDR3 reads CASSDLAGSSYEQYF. As DNA, the CDR3 is TGTGCCAGCAGTGATCTAGCGGGAAGCTCCTACGAGCAGTACTTC.